Below are 5 T cell receptor beta chains sequenced from a single sample in a study of OX40 agonist ivuxolimab in advanced cancers. Clones were read by immunoSEQ multiplex PCR, and TCRdb kept only the in-frame ones, dropping some. The sample carries tens of thousands of clones, roughly 87% recorded once. This material consisted of CD4+ or CD8+ T cells sorted from blood, taken in a trial of the OX40 agonist ivuxolimab. The receptors here all came from an adult with an advanced solid tumor such as melanoma, head and neck, liver or kidney cancer.

Relative to its sample, this clone is medium-sized. This chain connects TRBV9 to TRBJ1-5, with TRBD1 identical over 9 bases. This CDR3 is built from 14 residues. Germline trimming cut 3 bases from V and 4 bases from J; bases unmatched to any gene: 2. The germline V gene encodes CDR1 SGDLS and CDR2 YYNGEE. The CDR3 here is CASSAGTGNQPQHF. The DNA for the CDR3 is TGTGCCAGCAGCGCCGGGACAGGGAATCAGCCCCAGCATTTT.

This chain connects TRBV5-4 to TRBJ2-7; 7 bases match TRBD1. The ends lost 4 bases at V and 3 bases at J; junction bases unmatched: 7. The germline CDR1 and CDR2 sequences are SGHNT and YYREEE (reference sequence). This CDR3 comprises 14 residues. DNA for the CDR3: TGTGCCAGCAGCCGAGGGACAGCACTCTACGAGCAGTACTTC. This sequence encodes CASSRGTALYEQYF.

This clone was seen a handful of times. The chain employs TRBV27 and TRBJ2-6, with a possible D match to TRBD1 (6 bases). Looked up from germline, CDR1 is MNHEY and CDR2 is SMNVEV (reference sequence). The CDR3 loop spans 16 amino acids. Between the trimmed V and J ends, which lost 3 bases and 0 bases, there was a span of 9 bases. CDR3 loop: CASSLDSYSGANVLTF. In DNA, the CDR3 is TGTGCCAGCAGTTTGGACAGCTACTCTGGGGCCAACGTCCTGACTTTC.

This chain connects TRBV11-2 to TRBJ2-7, with D possibly being TRBD1 (6 bases). CDR1 is SGHAT, CDR2 FQNNGV, per germline. With 5 bases removed from V and 0 bases from J, the gap between germline ends came to 14 bases. The CDR3 is 15 amino acids. As DNA, the CDR3 is TGTGCCAGCAGCCCTGACAGGTTCAGCTCCTACGAGCAGTACTTC. Amino acid sequence: CASSPDRFSSYEQYF.

The chain combines TRBV6-4 with TRBJ2-3; 13 bases map to TRBD2. Germline-derived CDR1 and CDR2 are MRHNA and SNTAGT. CDR3 length: 15 residues. J lost 2 bases, V lost 8 bases, and 4 bases had no gene match. DNA for the CDR3: TGTGCCAGCTTAGGGACTAGCGGGAACACAGATACGCAGTATTTT. Its translation: CASLGTSGNTDTQYF.